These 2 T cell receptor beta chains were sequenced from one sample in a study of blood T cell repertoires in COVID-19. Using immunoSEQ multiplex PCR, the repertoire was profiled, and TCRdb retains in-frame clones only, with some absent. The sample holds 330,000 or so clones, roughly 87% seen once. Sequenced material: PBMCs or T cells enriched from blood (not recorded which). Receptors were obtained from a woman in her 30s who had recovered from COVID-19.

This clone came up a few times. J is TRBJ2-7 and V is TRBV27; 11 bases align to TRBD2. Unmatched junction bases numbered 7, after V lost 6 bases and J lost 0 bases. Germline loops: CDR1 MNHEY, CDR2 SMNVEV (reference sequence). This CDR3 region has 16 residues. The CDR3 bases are TGTGCCAGCAGACCGGCCGGGACTAGCGGCTCCTACGAGCAGTACTTC. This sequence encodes CASRPAGTSGSYEQYF.

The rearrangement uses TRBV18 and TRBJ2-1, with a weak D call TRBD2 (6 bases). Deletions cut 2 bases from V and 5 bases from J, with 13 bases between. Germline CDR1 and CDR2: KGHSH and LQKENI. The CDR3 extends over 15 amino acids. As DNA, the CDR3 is TGTGCCAGCTCACCAGCTAGCGCCTACCACAATGAGCAGTTCTTC. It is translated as CASSPASAYHNEQFF.